These 11 T cell receptor beta chains came from one sample sequenced in a study of control samples from healthy donors and cancer patients. Assay: immunoSEQ multiplex PCR; the TCRdb copy retains only in-frame clones and omits some. The sample lists 90,000 to 140,000 clones, 83% occurring once. The sequenced sample was blood. The source is a woman between 45 and 60 years old in good health.

The chain is built from TRBV7-2 and TRBJ1-4; D remains ambiguous. Germline assignment: CDR1 SGHTA and CDR2 FQGNSA. With 5 bases removed from V and 0 bases from J, the gap between germline ends came to 16 bases. The CDR3 extends over 17 amino acids. The CDR3 protein is CASSKNLRRTTNEKLFF. CDR3 nucleotide sequence: TGTGCCAGCAGCAAGAACTTACGGAGGACAACTAATGAAAAACTGTTTTTT.

This sequence joins TRBV9 and TRBJ2-7; unclear D gene. V lost 1 base to trimming and J lost 2 bases, with 13 bases between them. Germline assignment: CDR1 SGDLS and CDR2 YYNGEE. CDR3 length: 15 amino acids. The CDR3 loop is CASSVSLAGPYEQYF. CDR3 coding DNA: TGTGCCAGCAGCGTATCTCTTGCCGGGCCCTACGAGCAGTACTTC.

Concerning this clone itself: This same CDR3 is encoded by further DNA sequences in the sample. The chain links TRBV7-8 to TRBJ1-5; TRBD1 matches 10 bases. The V and J ends lost 4 bases and 5 bases, in that order; junction bases with no gene match: 2. CDR1 and CDR2 (germline): SGHVS, FQNEAQ. The CDR3 is 14 residues long. The CDR3 here is CASSYGTGDQPQHF. The CDR3 coding sequence is TGTGCCAGCAGCTACGGGACAGGGGATCAGCCCCAGCATTTT. Combining the CDR3 with reference TRBV7-8 and TRBJ1-5 gives the whole variable domain GAGVSQSPRYKVAKRGQDVALRCDPISGHVSLFWYQQALGQGPEFLTYFQNEAQLDKSGLPSDRFFAERPEGSVSTLKIQRTQQEDSAVYLCASSYGTGDQPQHFGDGTRLSIL.

The chain uses TRBV18 and TRBJ1-1; weak D call: TRBD1 (6 bases). Germline V gene lookup returns CDR1 KGHSH and CDR2 LQKENI. The CDR3 has 17 residues. The V gene lost 2 bases and the J gene lost 6 bases, with 22 bases spanning the gap. The CDR3 nucleotides are TGTGCCAGCTCACCAATCCGGGGGCGCGCGACAAACGCTGAAGCTTTCTTT. This gives the protein CASSPIRGRATNAEAFF. Full variable domain (remainder filled in from reference TRBV18 and TRBJ1-1): NAGVMQNPRHLVRRRGQEARLRCSPMKGHSHVYWYRQLPEEGLKFMVYLQKENIIDESGMPKERFSAEFPKEGPSILRIQQVVRGDSAAYFCASSPIRGRATNAEAFFGQGTRLTVV.

The chain uses TRBV6-5 and TRBJ2-1; possible D gene TRBD1, 6 bases. The ends were cut back, 8 bases at V and 0 bases at J, with 11 bases in the middle. The CDR3 loop spans 14 amino acids. The V gene's germline CDR1 is MNHEY and CDR2 SVGAGI. CDR3 residues: CASHTGSSYNEQFF. The CDR3 bases are TGTGCCAGCCATACAGGGAGCTCCTACAATGAGCAGTTCTTC.

This clone was seen just once. V usage is TRBV7-2 and J usage is TRBJ2-6; 10 positions match TRBD1. This CDR3 comprises 16 residues. V was clipped by 5 bases and J by 0 bases; unmatched bases: 1. The germline gives CDR1 SGHTA, CDR2 FQGNSA. The CDR3 region has the DNA TGTGCCAGCAGCGGACAGGGGGGCTCTGGGGCCAACGTCCTGACTTTC. This sequence encodes CASSGQGGSGANVLTF.

The chain uses TRBV7-3 and TRBJ2-7, with D maybe TRBD1 (6 bases). The V and J ends lost 1 base and 3 bases respectively, with 10 bases between them. The germline gives CDR1 SGHTA, CDR2 FQGTGA. The CDR3 loop spans 14 amino acids. As DNA, the CDR3 is TGTGCCAGCAGCTTAAACGCAGGGGACTACGAGCAGTACTTC. Its translation: CASSLNAGDYEQYF.

This chain's CDR3 is CASSLAGQMNTEAFF. CDR3 coding DNA: TGTGCCAGCAGCTTGGCGGGACAGATGAACACTGAAGCTTTCTTT. The chain uses TRBV5-4 and TRBJ1-1; 7 bases align to TRBD1. The CDR3 length is 15 residues. Germline V lookup: CDR1 SGHNT, CDR2 YYREEE (reference sequence). V lost 0 bases, J lost 0 bases, and 2 bases stayed unmatched. Combining the CDR3 with reference TRBV5-4 and TRBJ1-1 gives the whole variable domain ETGVTQSPTHLIKTRGQQVTLRCSSQSGHNTVSWYQQALGQGPQFIFQYYREEENGRGNFPPRFSGLQFPNYSSELNVNALELDDSALYLCASSLAGQMNTEAFFGQGTRLTVV.

The chain is built from TRBV5-6 and TRBJ1-2; 11 nucleotides line up with TRBD1. The CDR3 extends over 17 amino acids. Germline assignment: CDR1 SGHDT and CDR2 YYEEEE. The J segment lost 7 bases and the V segment lost 2 bases, leaving 13 bases of the junction unmatched. The CDR3, as DNA: TGTGCCAGCAGCTTTACCGCCGGGACAGGGGGTGTCGGTGGCTACACCTTC. The encoded protein is CASSFTAGTGGVGGYTF.

V and J are TRBV10-1 and TRBJ2-1; no reliable D call. V lost 4 bases, J lost 7 bases, and 11 bases lay in between. Germline V gene sequence: CDR1 WNHNN, CDR2 SYGVQD (reference sequence). The CDR3 is made up of 13 amino acids. In DNA, the CDR3 is TGCGCCAGCAGTGCCTACTACGGTAATGAGCAGTTCTTC. Its protein is CASSAYYGNEQFF.

The chain uses TRBV6-5 and TRBJ2-1, with TRBD2 matching over 13 bases. Germline values: CDR1 MNHEY, CDR2 SVGAGI. The CDR3 is made up of 15 amino acids. V dropped 5 bases and J dropped 7; count of bases not matched to a gene: 5. CDR3 DNA: TGTGCCAGCAGTCAACTAGCGGGGGGGCCTAATGAGCAGTTCTTC. Translating it yields CASSQLAGGPNEQFF.